The sample holds many counts of the clone carrying this T cell receptor (beta chain). This CDR3 region has 14 residues. Germline V gene sequence: CDR1 SGHRS, CDR2 YFSETQ. The J segment lost 7 bases and the V segment lost 0 bases, leaving 4 bases of the junction unmatched. This entry comes from a study of T-cell reconstitution after alpha-beta-depleted transplantation in children. Unique molecular identifiers were incorporated during preparation of the TCRbeta library. Each CDR3 protein is one row after TCRdb ran MiXCR on the PCR reads. Here the sample spans about 610,000 distinct CDR3 sequences, under 12% being singletons.

The clonotype was recovered from a human donor who donated a stem cell graft to a child with acute myeloid leukemia. J is TRBJ2-7 and V is TRBV5-1; 10 bases match TRBD1. Specimen: PBMCs from the stem cell graft donor, collected from the stem cell graft. The CDR3 DNA sequence: TGCGCCAGCAGCTTGGACGGGACAGGGGAAGAGCAGTACTTC. Encoded protein: CASSLDGTGEEQYF.